One TCR beta chain is described in this entry. V lost 4 bases to trimming and J lost 5 bases; unmatched junction nucleotides: 15. CDR1 and CDR2 (germline): SGHDN, FVKESK. CDR3 length: 17 residues. Symptom resolution, clearance, or two negative PCRs marked donors in Cohort 3 as recovered. Data came from immunoSEQ multiplex PCR; TCRdb stores just in-frame clones and leaves some out. The sample lists roughly 160,000 clones, roughly 87% occurring once. This specimen belongs to a study of blood T cell repertoires in COVID-19. Study details: Sample material is recorded as cDNA or gDNA derived from T cells, B-cell-depleted T cells, or PBMCs.

The J gene is TRBJ2-3, the V gene TRBV14, with 7 positions matching TRBD2. The clonotype comes from a woman in her forties or fifties who had recovered from COVID-19. Sequences were obtained from PBMCs or T cells enriched from blood (not recorded which). In DNA form, the CDR3 reads TGTGCCAGCAGCCCCGTGGGGGGAGGGCCCTCGCAAGATACGCAGTATTTT. This translates into CASSPVGGGPSQDTQYF.